The 20 T cell receptor beta chains below come from one sample, sequenced in a study of cytomegalovirus exposure and HLA in healthy donors. The PCR had 60 Vbeta and 13 Jbeta primers. The protocol was immunoSEQ multiplex PCR, while the TCRdb copy is restricted to in-frame clones and leaves out a portion. The sample table includes some 72,000 clones. Input material: PBMCs. The receptors originated from a man between 40 and 49 years old in good health and CMV-seronegative.

The J gene is TRBJ1-2, the V gene TRBV7-2; the match to TRBD1 covers 7 bases. CDR3 size: 12 residues. Per germline, CDR1 SGHTA and CDR2 FQGNSA. Trimming cost V 8 bases and J 11 bases; bases outside gene matches: 11. CDR3 sequence (DNA): TGTGCCAGCGGGCAGGGGGGAGCTGGATACACCTTC. Translation: CASGQGGAGYTF.

The V call is TRBV18, the J call TRBJ2-7; 8 bases map to TRBD2. Trimming at V came to 4 bases and at J to 2 bases, leaving 10 bases not matched to a gene. The CDR3 loop spans 16 amino acids. Germline V lookup: CDR1 KGHSH, CDR2 LQKENI. The CDR3 reads CASSRETPGGPYEQYF. Here the CDR3 DNA reads TGTGCCAGCTCACGAGAAACGCCGGGGGGGCCCTACGAGCAGTACTTC.

The chain uses TRBV5-4 and TRBJ2-4; 7 bases align to TRBD1. This CDR3 comprises 17 residues. J gave up 0 bases and V 4 bases, and 10 bases lay outside the gene matches. Germline V gene sequence: CDR1 SGHNT, CDR2 YYREEE (reference sequence). This CDR3 reads CASSGALDRRAKNIQYF. The CDR3 DNA is TGTGCCAGCAGCGGGGCCTTGGACAGGCGAGCCAAAAACATTCAGTACTTC.

The rearrangement links TRBV18 to TRBJ2-1; TRBD1 aligns across 8 bases. With V trimmed by 3 bases and J by 5 bases, 3 bases remained unmatched. The germline V gene encodes CDR1 KGHSH and CDR2 LQKENI. The CDR3 is 14 residues long. CDR3: CASSPQGADNEQFF. The CDR3 DNA is TGTGCCAGCTCACCCCAGGGGGCGGACAATGAGCAGTTCTTC.

The chain employs TRBV30 and TRBJ1-1; D gene unclear. Germline V lookup: CDR1 GTSNPN, CDR2 SVGIG (reference sequence). Trimming cost V 0 bases and J 0 bases, with 11 bases left between them. This CDR3 spans 15 amino acids. The CDR3 loop is CAWSVVGGLNTEAFF. The CDR3 DNA follows: TGTGCCTGGAGTGTAGTGGGAGGGCTGAACACTGAAGCTTTCTTT.

The chain links TRBV7-9 to TRBJ1-1; TRBD1 matches at 7 bases. Germline V gives CDR1 SEHNR, CDR2 FQNEAQ (reference sequence). V lost 3 bases, J lost 3 bases, and 10 bases stayed unmatched. CDR3 length: 16 amino acids. The CDR3 here is CASSLENRGLDTEAFF. The CDR3 nucleotides are TGTGCCAGCAGCTTGGAGAACAGGGGTCTGGACACTGAAGCTTTCTTT.

This rearrangement joins TRBV15 to TRBJ1-5; maybe TRBD1 (5 bases). Trimming removed 5 bases from V and 6 bases from J, with 17 bases in between. Germline V gives CDR1 LNHNV, CDR2 YYDKDF (reference sequence). This CDR3 region has 15 residues. CDR3 loop: CATSSLGGTSQPQHF. CDR3 DNA: TGTGCCACCAGCTCCCTGGGGGGGACGAGTCAGCCCCAGCATTTT.

J is TRBJ2-5 and V is TRBV11-3; possible D gene TRBD1, 6 bases. Germline-derived CDR1 and CDR2 are SGHNT and YENEEA. V lost 5 bases and J 1 base, leaving 8 bases between the germline ends. This CDR3 has 13 residues. In DNA form, the CDR3 reads TGTGCCAGCAGCCGGACAGTCCAAGAGACCCAGTACTTC. Protein: CASSRTVQETQYF.

The CDR3: CASNFGGSYEQYF. CDR3 nucleotides: TGTGCCAGCAACTTCGGGGGATCCTACGAGCAGTACTTC. This rearrangement joins TRBV5-4 to TRBJ2-7; possible D gene TRBD2, 6 bases. CDR1 and CDR2 (germline): SGHNT, YYREEE (reference sequence). CDR3 length: 13 residues. The V gene lost 6 bases and the J gene lost 1 base, with 11 bases spanning the gap. Full variable domain (missing parts from reference TRBV5-4 and TRBJ2-7): ETGVTQSPTHLIKTRGQQVTLRCSSQSGHNTVSWYQQALGQGPQFIFQYYREEENGRGNFPPRFSGLQFPNYSSELNVNALELDDSALYLCASNFGGSYEQYFGPGTRLTVT.

The chain carries TRBV5-6 and TRBJ1-2, with unresolved D. V dropped 1 base and J dropped 3 bases, with 13 bases sitting between them. Germline V lookup: CDR1 SGHDT, CDR2 YYEEEE. The CDR3 contains 15 residues. The CDR3 spells CASSLLRRRDYGYTF. The CDR3 DNA sequence: TGTGCCAGCAGCTTGCTACGGAGGAGGGACTATGGCTACACCTTC.

The chain links TRBV29-1 to TRBJ1-2; 8 bases are shared with TRBD1. The CDR3 has 11 residues. With V trimmed by 8 bases and J by 6 bases, 5 bases remained unmatched. Germline V CDR1 and CDR2: SQVTM, ANQGSEA. The CDR3 DNA is TGCAGCTCCGGACAGGGTGATGGCTACACCTTC. This encodes CSSGQGDGYTF.

The chain employs TRBV29-1 and TRBJ2-3, with a possible D match to TRBD2 (7 bases). This CDR3 region has 12 residues. Germline assignment: CDR1 SQVTM and CDR2 ANQGSEA. V was pared by 3 bases and J by 14 bases, with 18 bases between. The DNA for the CDR3 is TGCAGCGTTGACCTACGGTCGGGGGGCTCGTATTTT. Translated: CSVDLRSGGSYF.

This chain connects TRBV9 to TRBJ1-2, with D perhaps TRBD1 (5 bases). CDR1 and CDR2 (germline): SGDLS, YYNGEE. CDR3 length: 13 residues. V dropped 4 bases and J dropped 3 bases, with 10 bases sitting between them. CDR3 nucleotide sequence: TGTGCCAGCAGCTTTACAGGCGACTATGGCTACACCTTC. It encodes CASSFTGDYGYTF.

The chain joins TRBV7-2 to TRBJ1-2; tentative D call: TRBD1 (6 bases). Germline CDR1 reads SGHTA; CDR2 reads FQGNSA. V was pared by 2 bases and J by 6 bases, with 22 bases between. This CDR3 comprises 17 residues. CDR3 sequence reads: CASSLFQGISHLNGYTF. The CDR3 region has the DNA TGTGCCAGCAGCTTATTCCAGGGGATATCACACCTCAATGGCTACACCTTC.

The chain couples TRBV5-4 to TRBJ2-1, with 9 positions matching TRBD2. The junction had 7 bases not matched to a gene; V was cut back by 2 bases and J by 7 bases. The CDR3 is 15 residues long. CDR1 SGHNT and CDR2 YYREEE come from the germline V gene (reference sequence). Here the CDR3 reads CASSLEAGGPNEQFF. CDR3 DNA: TGTGCCAGCAGCTTAGAGGCGGGGGGGCCGAATGAGCAGTTCTTC.

The chain joins TRBV4-3 to TRBJ1-6, with D perhaps TRBD1 (5 bases). CDR3 size: 15 residues. CDR1 and CDR2 (germline): LGHNA, YSLEER. Trimming took off 0 bases at V and 9 bases at J, with 12 bases between the two ends. The CDR3 DNA reads TGCGCCAGCAGCCAAGATTCCCAGGGTTCTTCACCCCTCCACTTT. Translation: CASSQDSQGSSPLHF.

The chain recombines TRBV4-3 with TRBJ1-5; no clear D. This CDR3 comprises 13 residues. V lost 0 bases, J lost 7 bases, and 7 bases lay in between. CDR1 LGHNA and CDR2 YSLEER come from the germline V gene. The CDR3 sequence: CASSQEIRQPQHF. Written as DNA, the CDR3 is TGCGCCAGCAGCCAAGAAATTCGGCAGCCCCAGCATTTT.

The gene calls are TRBV4-3 and TRBJ1-2, with D unresolved. V dropped 0 bases and J dropped 1 base, with 12 bases sitting between them. Looked up from germline, CDR1 is LGHNA and CDR2 is YSLEER. The CDR3 runs to 16 residues. CDR3 region: CASSQDWVRGNYGYTF. The CDR3 DNA is TGCGCCAGCAGCCAAGACTGGGTCCGGGGTAACTATGGCTACACCTTC.

The chain links TRBV18 to TRBJ1-1; the match to TRBD1 covers 11 bases. The CDR3 covers 17 residues. With V trimmed by 6 bases and J by 0 bases, 9 bases remained unmatched. Germline lookup yields CDR1 KGHSH and CDR2 LQKENI. CDR3 in amino acids: CASSSGQGANLNTEAFF. The CDR3 DNA reads TGTGCCAGCTCCTCTGGACAGGGGGCGAACTTGAACACTGAAGCTTTCTTT.

The V call is TRBV4-3, the J call TRBJ1-2, with D perhaps TRBD1 (6 bases). V was clipped by 4 bases and J by 2 bases, with 14 bases between them. The CDR3 covers 15 residues. Germline V gene lookup returns CDR1 LGHNA and CDR2 YSLEER. DNA of the CDR3: TGCGCCAGCAGCCCCGCGGGAGGGACAAACTATGGCTACACCTTC. It codes for CASSPAGGTNYGYTF.